The T cell receptor beta chain under discussion was sequenced for a study of cytomegalovirus exposure and HLA in healthy donors. Broader study findings: The majority of CMV-associated TCR beta chains were reported as apparently HLA-restricted in a later analysis. V segments that were indistinguishable, TRBV6-2 and TRBV6-3 among them, were omitted from analysis. Sequencing probably produced one cluster of sequence variants that were highly shared.

PCR was performed using 60 Vbeta and 13 Jbeta primers. Clones were read by immunoSEQ multiplex PCR, and TCRdb kept only the in-frame ones, dropping some. This sample yields some 120,000 clones, of which about 80% are seen a single time; just over 2.5% belongs to the top ten. This clone has a single count. The antigen is undetermined. V lost 6 bases to trimming and J lost 5 bases; unmatched junction nucleotides: 7. This CDR3 is 14 amino acids long. CDR1 is LNHDA, CDR2 SQIVND, per germline (reference sequence). The receptor was derived from a man younger than 40 in good health and CMV-seronegative. The chain links TRBV19 to TRBJ1-1, with 9 positions matching TRBD1. The material sequenced was PBMCs. CDR3 in amino acids: CASSHGTGKTEAFF. In DNA, the CDR3 is TGTGCCAGTAGCCACGGGACAGGGAAAACTGAAGCTTTCTTT.